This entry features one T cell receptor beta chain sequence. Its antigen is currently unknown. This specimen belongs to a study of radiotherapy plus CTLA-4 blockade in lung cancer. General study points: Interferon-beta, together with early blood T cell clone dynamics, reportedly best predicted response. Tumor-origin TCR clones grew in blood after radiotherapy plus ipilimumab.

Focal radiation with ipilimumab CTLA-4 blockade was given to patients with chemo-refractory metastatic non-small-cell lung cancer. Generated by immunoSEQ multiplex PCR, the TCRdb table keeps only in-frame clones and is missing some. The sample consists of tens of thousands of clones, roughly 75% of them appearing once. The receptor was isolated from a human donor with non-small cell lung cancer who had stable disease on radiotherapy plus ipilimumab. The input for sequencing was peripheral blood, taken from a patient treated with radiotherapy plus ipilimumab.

CDR3 DNA: TGTGCCAGCAGATTGGAGGGAGGGGGCACCGGGGAGCTGTTTTTT. It codes for CASRLEGGGTGELFF. The chain recombines TRBV6-1 with TRBJ2-2, with a weak D call TRBD2 (7 bases). Trimming removed 6 bases at V and 4 bases at J, with 15 bases between. The CDR3 totals 15 residues. The germline V gene has CDR1 MNHNS and CDR2 SASEGT.